This T cell receptor beta chain was observed in a study of cytomegalovirus exposure and HLA in healthy donors. Points from the study as a whole: In a later analysis, TCR beta V- and J-gene trimming was associated with a missense DCLRE1C variant. Across donors, sequencing depth was assumed by presence/absence analyses to be roughly uniform. TCR beta chains numbering approximately 150 were designated cytomegalovirus-associated.

PCR primers comprised 60 Vbeta and 13 Jbeta primers. TCRdb's table, derived via immunoSEQ multiplex PCR, lists solely in-frame clones and lacks some. The table records 75,000 to 90,000 clones, more than 70% of them present only once. Points on this clone: Its matching antigen is unknown.

Material: PBMCs. The clonotype comes from a man in his fifties or sixties in good health and CMV-seronegative.

The CDR3 DNA reads TGTGCCAGTAGTATTTTACTAGCGGGGGGGCCCGGGGAGCTGTTTTTT. It is translated as CASSILLAGGPGELFF. The chain carries TRBV19 and TRBJ2-2; 13 nucleotides match TRBD2. Germline V gene lookup returns CDR1 LNHDA and CDR2 SQIVND (reference sequence). The V and J ends lost 3 bases and 6 bases, in that order; junction bases with no gene match: 4. The CDR3 consists of 16 residues.